This TCR beta chain was found in a study of blood T cell repertoires in COVID-19. About the study: Sample material is recorded as cDNA or gDNA derived from T cells, B-cell-depleted T cells, or PBMCs.

Some clones are missing from TCRdb's copy, which holds only in-frame ones; the method was immunoSEQ multiplex PCR. The table lists 260,000 or so clones, roughly 87% of them singletons. Germline V gene lookup returns CDR1 LNHDA and CDR2 SQIVND (reference sequence). Unmatched junction bases numbered 5, after V lost 5 bases and J lost 4 bases. This CDR3 is built from 14 residues. The clonotype originates from a man younger than 35 with active or convalescent COVID-19. Sequencing used peripheral blood. V usage is TRBV19 and J usage is TRBJ2-7; 10 nucleotides match TRBD1. CDR3 nucleotide sequence: TGTGCCAGTAGTCCCAGACAGGGGGCTTACGAGCAGTACTTC. Translation: CASSPRQGAYEQYF.